The 5 T cell receptor beta chains listed next were all sequenced from one sample in a study of T-cell memory formation after mild COVID-19. Via MiXCR, TCRdb re-called the 5' RACE reads, giving one row per CDR3 protein. The sample lists 550,000 to 700,000 distinct CDR3 sequences; 18% were seen once. The source material was PBMCs or a T cell subset sorted from them (not recorded which). The receptors were gathered from an adult woman who had mild COVID-19 (a few samples of this study predate the infection). Cell type and time point are not known.

This clonotype was counted only a few times. J is TRBJ2-5 and V is TRBV23-1; a possible D gene is TRBD1 (7 bases). TRBV23-1 is an open reading frame, and its role is uncertain. V lost 0 bases and J lost 4, with 12 bases in between. The CDR3 runs to 15 residues. The CDR3 sequence: CASSQSRQGGETQYF. The CDR3 DNA reads as TGCGCCAGCAGTCAATCGAGACAGGGAGGAGAGACCCAGTACTTC.

This clonotype turned up a few times. CDR3 coding DNA: TGTGCCAGCACCCAGGACCCGACAGGGACGAACACCGGGGAGCTGTTTTTT. Its protein product is CASTQDPTGTNTGELFF. The rearrangement joins TRBV9 to TRBJ2-2, with TRBD1 matching 7 bases. Germline CDR1 SGDLS, CDR2 YYNGEE. CDR3 length equals 17 residues. V gave up 6 bases and J gave up 0 bases; unmatched junction bases: 11.

This chain uses TRBV6-4 with TRBJ1-1, with 8 bases aligning to TRBD1. Germline lookup yields CDR1 MRHNA and CDR2 SNTAGT. The V and J ends lost 9 bases and 4 bases, in that order; junction bases with no gene match: 10. The CDR3 is made up of 14 amino acids. For the CDR3, the DNA is TGTGCCAGTTGGACAGGGAAGGTCAGCACTGAAGCTTTCTTT. Translating gives CASWTGKVSTEAFF.

This sequence joins TRBV12-3 or TRBV12-4 and TRBJ2-7; 8 nucleotides line up with TRBD2. CDR3 length equals 12 residues. Losses at the gene ends were 7 bases for V and 4 bases for J; bases not matched to a gene: 3. DNA of the CDR3: TGTGCCAGCAACGGGGGGGGGTACGAGCAGTACTTC. The encoded protein is CASNGGGYEQYF.

The table lists this clonotype with a few counts. The V call is TRBV2, the J call TRBJ2-5, with TRBD2 as a possible D gene (5 bases). Germline CDR1 reads SNHLY; CDR2 reads FYNNEI. Trimming removed 4 bases at V and 5 bases at J, with 20 bases between. This CDR3 is 16 amino acids long. The chain's CDR3 is CASSVGDYELVETQYF. The CDR3, as DNA: TGTGCCAGCAGTGTTGGAGACTACGAGCTCGTGGAGACCCAGTACTTC.